Each of the 9 T cell receptor beta chains below was sequenced from the same sample in a study of T cell repertoires in cytomegalovirus infection. TCRdb passed the reads through MiXCR, listing each CDR3 protein once. Here the sample spans about 200,000 distinct CDR3 sequences, approximately 9.6% being singletons. The specimen sequenced was PBMCs. All receptors derive from a human donor in good health (CMV status not recorded). Some clones in this sample may be carry-over from other donors' samples.

This clonotype was found many times. The genes are TRBV20-1 and TRBJ2-7; D gene ambiguous. V gave up 0 bases and J gave up 0 bases, with 9 bases separating them. Germline V gives CDR1 DFQATT, CDR2 SNEGSKA (reference sequence). The CDR3 spans 14 residues. The CDR3 DNA sequence: TGCAGTGCTAGAGAAGACCGAAGCTCCTACGAGCAGTACTTC. Translation gives CSAREDRSSYEQYF.

In its sample, this clonotype was seen many times. The V and J genes are TRBV19 and TRBJ1-2, with 11 bases aligning to TRBD1. This CDR3 is 15 amino acids long. V trimming: 4 bases; J trimming: 5 bases; junction bases outside the gene matches: 6. Germline V gene data show CDR1 as LNHDA and CDR2 as SQIVND (reference sequence). CDR3 sequence reads: CASSTSGQGAYGYTF. The CDR3 coding sequence is TGTGCCAGTAGTACTTCTGGACAGGGGGCGTATGGCTACACCTTC.

This clonotype has at least ten counts. The chain combines TRBV7-8 with TRBJ2-1, with TRBD2 matching over 15 bases. CDR1 is SGHVS and CDR2 is FQNEAQ in the germline V gene. The CDR3 loop spans 16 amino acids. After removal of 5 bases from V and 2 bases from J, the junction contained 1 base not matched to a gene. The CDR3 bases are TGTGCCAGCAGCCGGACTAGCGGGAGGGCCTACAATGAGCAGTTCTTC. Translation gives CASSRTSGRAYNEQFF.

This clonotype was observed a handful of times. The CDR3 DNA reads TGTGCCAGCAGTGTCACAGCCACCTACGAGCAGTACTTC. Protein sequence: CASSVTATYEQYF. The chain links TRBV25-1 to TRBJ2-7; D is undetermined. Trimming left V 4 bases short and J 2 bases short, with 9 bases between. The CDR3 spans 13 residues. The germline gives CDR1 MGHDK, CDR2 SYGVNS.

V is TRBV29-1 and J is TRBJ1-2; the match to TRBD1 covers 8 bases. Germline V gene lookup returns CDR1 SQVTM and CDR2 ANQGSEA. The CDR3 loop spans 11 amino acids. V lost 5 bases and J lost 8; bases outside the gene matches: 4. CDR3 residues: CSVQDRVGYTF. The CDR3 nucleotides are TGCAGCGTTCAGGACAGGGTAGGCTACACCTTC.

This clonotype was detected ten times or more. The CDR3 nucleotides read TGTGCCAGCAGCCTCCCGGTGGGCCTGCAAGAGACCCAGTACTTC. It encodes CASSLPVGLQETQYF. The chain employs TRBV7-2 and TRBJ2-5, with D unclear. V lost 5 bases and J lost 2, with 15 bases in between. The CDR3 loop spans 15 amino acids. CDR1 SGHTA and CDR2 FQGNSA come from the germline V gene.

This clonotype was found many times. This chain uses TRBV4-2 with TRBJ1-2; the D is unclear. The CDR3 sequence is 12 residues long. V was shortened by 0 bases and J by 4 bases, with 3 bases between the two germline ends. Germline V lookup: CDR1 LGHNA, CDR2 YNFKEQ. The CDR3 nucleotides read TGTGCCAGCAGCCAAGAGATCTATGGCTACACCTTC. Its protein product is CASSQEIYGYTF.

Ten or more counts support this clonotype. The chain carries TRBV5-6 and TRBJ2-7; 11 bases map to TRBD2. V was clipped by 3 bases and J by 2 bases; unmatched bases: 4. CDR3 length equals 15 residues. Looked up from germline, CDR1 is SGHDT and CDR2 is YYEEEE. CDR3 amino acids: CASSSGLAATYEQYF. The CDR3 DNA follows: TGTGCCAGCAGCTCGGGACTAGCGGCAACCTACGAGCAGTACTTC.

This clonotype showed up many times. This chain joins TRBV6-2 or TRBV6-3 and TRBJ1-1; D is perhaps TRBD1 (5 bases). Germline CDR1 MNHEY, CDR2 SVGEGT. The CDR3 length is 15 residues. V lost 6 bases to trimming and J lost 6 bases, with 20 bases between them. CDR3 sequence reads: CASRTGTSGVAEAFF. DNA for the CDR3: TGTGCCAGCAGAACCGGGACTTCTGGGGTGGCTGAAGCTTTCTTT.